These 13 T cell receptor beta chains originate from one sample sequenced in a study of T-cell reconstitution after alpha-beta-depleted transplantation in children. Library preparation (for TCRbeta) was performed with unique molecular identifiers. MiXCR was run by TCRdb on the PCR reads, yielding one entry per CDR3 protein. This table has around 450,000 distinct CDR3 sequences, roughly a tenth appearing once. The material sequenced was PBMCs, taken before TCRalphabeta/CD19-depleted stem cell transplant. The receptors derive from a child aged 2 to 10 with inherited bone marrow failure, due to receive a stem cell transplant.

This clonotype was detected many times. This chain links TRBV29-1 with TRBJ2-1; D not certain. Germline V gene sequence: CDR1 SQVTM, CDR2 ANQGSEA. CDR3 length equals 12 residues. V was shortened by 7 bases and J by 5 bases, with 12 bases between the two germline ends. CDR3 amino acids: CSALRPNNEQFF. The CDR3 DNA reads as TGCAGCGCCCTCCGACCGAACAATGAGCAGTTCTTC.

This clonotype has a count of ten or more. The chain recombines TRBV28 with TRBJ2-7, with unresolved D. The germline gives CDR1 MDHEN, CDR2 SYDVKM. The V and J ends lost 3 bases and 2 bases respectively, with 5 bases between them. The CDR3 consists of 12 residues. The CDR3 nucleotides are TGTGCCAGCAGTTTGGGAACCTACGAGCAGTACTTC. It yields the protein CASSLGTYEQYF.

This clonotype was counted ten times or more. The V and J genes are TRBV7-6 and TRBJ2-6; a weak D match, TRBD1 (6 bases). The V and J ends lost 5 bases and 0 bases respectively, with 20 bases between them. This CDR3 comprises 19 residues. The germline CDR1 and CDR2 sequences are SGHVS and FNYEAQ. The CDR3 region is CASSTLVRGWSSGANVLTF. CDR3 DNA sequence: TGTGCCAGCAGCACGTTGGTCAGGGGCTGGAGCTCTGGGGCCAACGTCCTGACTTTC.

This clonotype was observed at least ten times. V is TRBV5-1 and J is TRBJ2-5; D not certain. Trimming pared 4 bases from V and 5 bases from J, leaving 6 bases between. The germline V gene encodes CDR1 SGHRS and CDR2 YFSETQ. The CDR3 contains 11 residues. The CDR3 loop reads CASSGSETQYF. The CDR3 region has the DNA TGCGCCAGCAGCGGCAGTGAGACCCAGTACTTC.

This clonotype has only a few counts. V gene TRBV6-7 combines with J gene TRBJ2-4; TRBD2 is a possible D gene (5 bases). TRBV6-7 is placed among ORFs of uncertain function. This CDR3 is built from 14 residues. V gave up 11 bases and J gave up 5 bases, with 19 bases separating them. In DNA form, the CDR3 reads TGTGCCTGCCGGGGTGGACGACAAGAAAACATTCAGTACTTC. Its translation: CACRGGRQENIQYF.

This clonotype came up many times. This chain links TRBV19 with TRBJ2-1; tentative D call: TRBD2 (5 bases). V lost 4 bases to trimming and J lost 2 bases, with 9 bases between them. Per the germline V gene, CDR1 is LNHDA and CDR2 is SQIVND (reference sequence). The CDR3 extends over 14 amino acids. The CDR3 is CASSKRAAYNEQFF. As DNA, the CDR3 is TGTGCCAGTAGTAAAAGAGCGGCCTACAATGAGCAGTTCTTC.

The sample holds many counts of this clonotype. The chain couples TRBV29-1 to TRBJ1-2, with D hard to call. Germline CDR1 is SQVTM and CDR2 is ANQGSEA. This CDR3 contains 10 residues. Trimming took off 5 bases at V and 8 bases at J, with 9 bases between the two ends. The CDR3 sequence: CSVPPQGYTF. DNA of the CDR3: TGCAGCGTTCCCCCTCAAGGCTACACCTTC.

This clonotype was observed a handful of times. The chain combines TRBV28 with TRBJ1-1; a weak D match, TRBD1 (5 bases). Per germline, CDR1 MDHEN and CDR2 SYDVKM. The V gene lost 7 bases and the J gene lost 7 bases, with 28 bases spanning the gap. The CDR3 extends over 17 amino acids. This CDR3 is CASTREVGWPFLLEAFF. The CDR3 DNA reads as TGTGCCAGCACCAGGGAGGTTGGCTGGCCCTTCCTACTTGAAGCTTTCTTT.

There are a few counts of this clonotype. The CDR3 sequence: CASSQDISLAEQYF. For the CDR3, the DNA is TGCGCCAGCAGCCAAGATATTAGCTTGGCTGAGCAGTACTTC. This chain links TRBV4-3 with TRBJ2-7; no firm D call. Germline CDR1 and CDR2: LGHNA and YSLEER. The CDR3 length is 14 residues. The V end lost 0 bases, the J end lost 7 bases, and 13 bases lay between the germline ends.

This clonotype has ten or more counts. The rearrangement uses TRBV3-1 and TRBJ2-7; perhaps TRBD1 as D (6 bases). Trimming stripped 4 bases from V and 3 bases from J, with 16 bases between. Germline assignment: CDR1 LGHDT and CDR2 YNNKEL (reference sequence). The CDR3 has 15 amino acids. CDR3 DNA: TGTGCCAGCAGCCCCCGGGACATAGGGTTCTACGAGCAGTACTTC. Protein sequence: CASSPRDIGFYEQYF.

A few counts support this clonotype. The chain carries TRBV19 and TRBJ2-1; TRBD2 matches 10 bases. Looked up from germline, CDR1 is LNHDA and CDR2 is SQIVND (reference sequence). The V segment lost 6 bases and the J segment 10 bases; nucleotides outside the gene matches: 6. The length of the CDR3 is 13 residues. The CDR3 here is CASRSVLAGEQFF. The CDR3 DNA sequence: TGTGCCAGTAGATCGGTACTAGCGGGAGAGCAGTTCTTC. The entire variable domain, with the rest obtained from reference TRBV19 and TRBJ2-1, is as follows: DGGITQSPKYLFRKEGQNVTLSCEQNLNHDAMYWYRQDPGQGLRLIYYSQIVNDFQKGDIAEGYSVSREKKESFPLTVTSAQKNPTAFYLCASRSVLAGEQFFGPGTRLTVL.

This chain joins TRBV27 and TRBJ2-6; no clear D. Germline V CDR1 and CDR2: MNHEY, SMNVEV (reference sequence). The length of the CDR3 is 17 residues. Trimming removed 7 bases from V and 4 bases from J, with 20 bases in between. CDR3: CASKIVAAYSGANVLTF. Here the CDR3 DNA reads TGTGCCAGCAAGATAGTGGCAGCCTATTCAGGGGCCAACGTCCTGACTTTC.

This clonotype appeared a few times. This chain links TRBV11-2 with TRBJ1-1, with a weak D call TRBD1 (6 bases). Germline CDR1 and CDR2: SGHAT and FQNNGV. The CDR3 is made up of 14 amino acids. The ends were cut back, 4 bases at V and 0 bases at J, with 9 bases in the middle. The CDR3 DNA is TGTGCCAGCAGCTACGACAGGCTGAACACTGAAGCTTTCTTT. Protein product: CASSYDRLNTEAFF.